This T cell receptor beta chain emerged from a study of T cell changes during pregnancy in multiple sclerosis. The table came from immunoSEQ multiplex PCR; TCRdb's copy has only in-frame clones and leaves some out. The profile shows roughly 87,000 clones, around 90% of them singletons. V lost 2 bases, J lost 5 bases, and 12 bases lay in between. From germline, CDR1 is GTSNPN and CDR2 SVGIG (reference sequence). The CDR3 runs 14 residues. The TCR comes from a female donor in good health, serving as a control in a pregnancy study. Some clones in this sample may be carry-over from other donors' samples. This rearrangement joins TRBV30 to TRBJ2-2; D might be TRBD2 (5 bases). The sample in question was PBMCs, obtained in the first trimester of pregnancy. In DNA form, the CDR3 reads TGTGCCTGGAGTATGGAGTCGGGGACCGGGGAGCTGTTTTTT. Residues: CAWSMESGTGELFF.